The 30 T cell receptor beta chains presented below share a single source sample, sequenced in a study of blood T cell repertoires in COVID-19. Sequenced by immunoSEQ multiplex PCR; TCRdb stores in-frame clones only, minus some. The sample yields roughly 95,000 clones, 75% to 85% seen once. Specimen: peripheral blood. These receptor sequences come from a man aged 60-69 years with acute or convalescent COVID-19.

The CDR3 DNA reads as TGTGCCAGCACCGGACGACTAGCGGGGGTTAGCACAGATACGCAGTATTTT. Amino acid sequence: CASTGRLAGVSTDTQYF. The chain links TRBV2 to TRBJ2-3, with 12 bases lining up with TRBD2. Germline V gene data show CDR1 as SNHLY and CDR2 as FYNNEI. The trim removed 7 bases at V and 0 bases at J, leaving 8 bases unmatched. The CDR3 totals 17 residues.

With regard to this clone: The junction departs from the called germline gene at one end, perhaps through a read error. CDR3 DNA sequence: TGTGCCAGCAGTGACTCCTACCGGGTTAACTTT. Protein product: CASSDSYRVNF. The chain recombines TRBV6-4 with TRBJ1-1; D is uncertain. The length of the CDR3 is 11 residues. In germline, CDR1 is MRHNA, CDR2 SNTAGT.

This rearrangement joins TRBV5-5 to TRBJ2-7; no definite D call. Trimming took off 0 bases at V and 2 bases at J, with 6 bases between the two ends. This CDR3 has 13 residues. Germline V gene data show CDR1 as SGHKS and CDR2 as YYEKEE (reference sequence). The CDR3 spells CASSLDSTYEQYF. CDR3 DNA sequence: TGTGCCAGCAGCTTGGACAGTACCTACGAGCAGTACTTC.

This rearrangement joins TRBV30 to TRBJ2-5; D remains ambiguous. There are 12 residues in the CDR3. CDR1 is GTSNPN, CDR2 SVGIG, per germline (reference sequence). V was clipped by 7 bases and J by 5 bases, with 14 bases between them. Here the CDR3 reads CAFRVNSETQYF. In nucleotides, the CDR3 is TGTGCCTTCCGGGTCAATTCTGAGACCCAGTACTTC.

V usage is TRBV6-2 or TRBV6-3 and J usage is TRBJ1-2, with 9 positions matching TRBD1. Germline lookup yields CDR1 MNHEY and CDR2 SVGEGT. V dropped 1 base and J dropped 5; count of bases not matched to a gene: 5. The CDR3 is 15 residues long. CDR3 sequence reads: CASSYWGQGVYGYTF. In DNA, the CDR3 is TGTGCCAGCAGTTACTGGGGACAGGGAGTTTATGGCTACACCTTC.

The chain is built from TRBV5-1 and TRBJ2-2; 14 positions agree with TRBD2. V shed 5 bases, J shed 0 bases, and the junction held 3 bases outside the gene matches. CDR3 length: 17 residues. The germline gives CDR1 SGHRS, CDR2 YFSETQ. The CDR3 is CASRGLAGGPNTGELFF. The CDR3 DNA reads as TGCGCCAGCAGAGGACTAGCGGGGGGCCCGAACACCGGGGAGCTGTTTTTT.

This clone was detected only a few times. The CDR3 sequence is CASSPDREQPQHF. In DNA, the CDR3 is TGTGCCAGCAGCCCTGACAGGGAACAGCCCCAGCATTTT. The V gene is TRBV2, the J gene TRBJ1-5; 7 bases match TRBD1. In germline, CDR1 is SNHLY, CDR2 FYNNEI. V lost 6 bases and J lost 7; bases outside the gene matches: 6. The CDR3 runs to 13 residues.

J is TRBJ1-4 and V is TRBV29-1; D perhaps matches TRBD1 (5 bases). The length of the CDR3 is 14 residues. Per germline, CDR1 SQVTM and CDR2 ANQGSEA. With 6 bases removed from V and 3 bases from J, the gap between germline ends came to 14 bases. The CDR3 DNA reads as TGCAGCGTGCGTGGGGGGTACGCTAATGAAAAACTGTTTTTT. This translates into CSVRGGYANEKLFF.

Here the CDR3 DNA reads TGTGCCAGCAGCTTGGCAAACGAGCAGTACTTC. It yields the protein CASSLANEQYF. V is TRBV11-2 and J is TRBJ2-7; D is unresolved. CDR1 and CDR2 (germline): SGHAT, FQNNGV. Trimming shortened V by 3 bases and J by 5 bases, and 5 bases separated the two germline ends. The CDR3 totals 11 residues.

This chain links TRBV10-3 with TRBJ1-1; tentatively, D is TRBD1 (5 bases). The CDR3 consists of 16 residues. V was shortened by 4 bases and J by 5 bases, with 20 bases between the two germline ends. Germline CDR1 is ENHRY and CDR2 is SYGVKD. CDR3 residues: CAISGTGEGGGTEAFF. The CDR3 bases are TGTGCCATCAGTGGAACTGGAGAAGGTGGGGGGACTGAAGCTTTCTTT.

The rearrangement links TRBV5-4 to TRBJ2-1; 9 bases fit TRBD1. CDR1 is SGHNT and CDR2 is YYREEE in the germline V gene (reference sequence). The CDR3 extends over 16 amino acids. J gave up 0 bases and V 4 bases, and 5 bases lay outside the gene matches. The CDR3 loop is CASSRDRESSYNEQFF. For the CDR3, the DNA is TGTGCCAGCAGCCGGGACAGGGAAAGCTCCTACAATGAGCAGTTCTTC.

The chain uses TRBV30 and TRBJ2-2; 9 bases are a match to TRBD1. This CDR3 has 15 amino acids. The germline gives CDR1 GTSNPN, CDR2 SVGIG (reference sequence). V shed 5 bases and J 8 bases; nucleotides not matched to a gene: 12. The chain's CDR3 is CAWSGQGQARGELFF. CDR3 in DNA: TGTGCCTGGTCAGGACAGGGGCAGGCTAGGGGGGAGCTGTTTTTT.

This clone was found once. The chain uses TRBV6-6 and TRBJ2-1, with TRBD2 identical over 14 bases. Losses at the gene ends were 4 bases for V and 6 bases for J; bases not matched to a gene: 5. The CDR3 length is 16 residues. Germline assignment: CDR1 MNHNY and CDR2 SVGAGI (reference sequence). The CDR3 DNA follows: TGTGCCAGCAGTTTCGGACTAGCGGGAGGAGGCAATGAGCAGTTCTTC. This codes for CASSFGLAGGGNEQFF.

The CDR3 coding sequence is TGTGCCAGCAGTTCGACAATGAACACTGAAGCTTTCTTT. Translated, it gives CASSSTMNTEAFF. V and J are TRBV12-3 or TRBV12-4 and TRBJ1-1; D gene uncertain. The CDR3 is 13 residues long. Trimming removed 4 bases at V and 0 bases at J, with 6 bases between.

This clone showed up just a few times. The rearrangement links TRBV19 to TRBJ1-3, with 9 bases aligning to TRBD1. Germline values: CDR1 LNHDA, CDR2 SQIVND (reference sequence). V lost 7 bases to trimming and J lost 2 bases; unmatched junction nucleotides: 3. The CDR3 extends over 14 amino acids. The CDR3 sequence: CASKTGGAGNTIYF. The DNA for the CDR3 is TGTGCCAGTAAAACAGGGGGCGCTGGAAACACCATATATTTT. The whole variable domain, filled in from reference TRBV19 and TRBJ1-3, reads DGGITQSPKYLFRKEGQNVTLSCEQNLNHDAMYWYRQDPGQGLRLIYYSQIVNDFQKGDIAEGYSVSREKKESFPLTVTSAQKNPTAFYLCASKTGGAGNTIYFGEGSWLTVV.

This clone turned up a few times. The genes are TRBV7-2 and TRBJ2-4, with no clear D. From germline, CDR1 is SGHTA and CDR2 FQGNSA. The V end lost 8 bases, the J end lost 0 bases, and 11 bases lay between the germline ends. There are 14 residues in the CDR3. The CDR3 coding sequence is TGTGCCAGCGGGTCTACAGTAGCCAAAAACATTCAGTACTTC. Amino acid sequence: CASGSTVAKNIQYF.

This chain joins TRBV6-1 and TRBJ1-2; tentative D call: TRBD1 (5 bases). There are 16 residues in the CDR3. V dropped 1 base and J dropped 4 bases, with 16 bases sitting between them. The germline CDR1 and CDR2 sequences are MNHNS and SASEGT. The CDR3 sequence: CASSEEGSGIIYGYTF. CDR3 sequence (DNA): TGTGCCAGCAGTGAAGAAGGCTCAGGGATCATCTATGGCTACACCTTC.

Note on this clone: A single base separates this from a much larger clone, so it may be a read error. This rearrangement joins TRBV6-6 to TRBJ2-7; 7 nucleotides agree with TRBD2. This CDR3 is 13 amino acids long. Germline assignment: CDR1 MNHNY and CDR2 SVGAGI (reference sequence). The CDR3: CVSSYAGRVEQYV. CDR3 bases: TGTGTCAGCAGTTACGCAGGGAGGGTCGAGCAGTACGTC.

The chain has TRBV12-3 or TRBV12-4 and TRBJ1-1; D remains ambiguous. V dropped 6 bases and J dropped 8 bases, with 16 bases sitting between them. The CDR3 extends over 13 amino acids. The CDR3 nucleotides are TGTGCCAGCAGCTCGCCGACGGGGAAAGAAGCTTTCTTT. Translating it yields CASSSPTGKEAFF.

The genes are TRBV5-1 and TRBJ2-1; 15 bases match TRBD2. Germline loops: CDR1 SGHRS, CDR2 YFSETQ. V lost 3 bases and J lost 9; bases outside the gene matches: 7. The CDR3 loop spans 16 amino acids. The CDR3 protein is CASSSGLAGGAIEQFF. The CDR3 DNA sequence: TGCGCCAGCAGCTCGGGACTAGCGGGAGGAGCAATTGAGCAGTTCTTC.

This rearrangement joins TRBV2 to TRBJ1-1; D is ambiguous. V was clipped by 3 bases and J by 3 bases, with 11 bases between them. The CDR3 is 14 amino acids. Germline assignment: CDR1 SNHLY and CDR2 FYNNEI. The CDR3 DNA reads TGTGCCAGCAGTGACGGGTACTCGGACACTGAAGCTTTCTTT. Translating gives CASSDGYSDTEAFF. Together with reference TRBV2 and TRBJ1-1, the CDR3 gives the full variable domain: EPEVTQTPSHQVTQMGQEVILRCVPISNHLYFYWYRQILGQKVEFLVSFYNNEISEKSEIFDDQFSVERPDGSNFTLKIRSTKLEDSAMYFCASSDGYSDTEAFFGQGTRLTVV.

The chain has TRBV29-1 and TRBJ1-1, with D possibly TRBD1 on 5 matching bases. The CDR3 is made up of 13 amino acids. Germline loops: CDR1 SQVTM, CDR2 ANQGSEA. The V gene lost 1 base and the J gene lost 7 bases, with 13 bases spanning the gap. CDR3 in amino acids: CSVEVAGYSEAFF. The CDR3, as DNA: TGCAGCGTTGAAGTTGCAGGGTACAGTGAAGCTTTCTTT.

The chain recombines TRBV6-5 with TRBJ1-5; 7 bases align to TRBD1. There are 16 residues in the CDR3. V was pared by 0 bases and J by 4 bases, with 6 bases of the junction left unmatched. Germline V gene lookup returns CDR1 MNHEY and CDR2 SVGAGI. CDR3 loop: CASSYSRDSGNQPQHF. CDR3 bases: TGTGCCAGCAGTTACTCCCGGGACAGCGGGAATCAGCCCCAGCATTTT.

This chain joins TRBV7-9 and TRBJ2-7, with 12 bases fitting TRBD2. Germline loops: CDR1 SEHNR, CDR2 FQNEAQ (reference sequence). After removal of 5 bases from V and 2 bases from J, the junction contained 7 bases not matched to a gene. This CDR3 spans 16 amino acids. DNA of the CDR3: TGTGCCAGCAGCCCTGGACTAGCGGGGACAACCTACGAGCAGTACGTC. This encodes CASSPGLAGTTYEQYV.

The chain has TRBV15 and TRBJ2-3; 7 positions match TRBD1. Germline lookup yields CDR1 LNHNV and CDR2 YYDKDF (reference sequence). CDR3 length equals 14 residues. Trimming at V came to 1 base and at J to 5 bases, leaving 3 bases not matched to a gene. CDR3 DNA: TGTGCCACCAGCAGAGGACAGGGCGGAGATACGCAGTATTTT. It translates to CATSRGQGGDTQYF.

The gene calls are TRBV3-1 (or the pseudogene TRBV3-2) and TRBJ1-1; TRBD1 matches at 7 bases. The CDR3 spans 14 residues. Trimming cost V 4 bases and J 6 bases; bases outside gene matches: 8. Germline V gives CDR1 LGHDT, CDR2 YNNKEL (reference sequence). CDR3 sequence: CASSLPGQTAEAFF. CDR3 bases: TGTGCCAGCAGCCTGCCGGGACAGACCGCTGAAGCTTTCTTT.

This clone was seen only a few times. The chain couples TRBV7-6 to TRBJ1-5; D possibly corresponds to TRBD1 (6 bases). Germline V gene lookup returns CDR1 SGHVS and CDR2 FNYEAQ. The CDR3 spans 17 residues. Trimming removed 0 bases at V and 5 bases at J, with 17 bases between. CDR3 residues: CASSLAHRASEDQPQHF. The CDR3 DNA reads as TGTGCCAGCAGCTTAGCGCACAGGGCCTCTGAAGATCAGCCCCAGCATTTT.

The count of this clone is one. The gene calls are TRBV6-5 and TRBJ1-1, with 7 bases that match TRBD1. The CDR3 contains 15 residues. J gave up 5 bases and V 1 base, and 7 bases lay outside the gene matches. In germline, CDR1 is MNHEY, CDR2 SVGAGI. CDR3 DNA sequence: TGTGCCAGCAGTTACTTGACAGGGCTCGGTACTGAAGCTTTCTTT. It yields the protein CASSYLTGLGTEAFF.

This clone has only a few counts. This chain uses TRBV5-4 with TRBJ1-2; TRBD1 matches at 8 bases. The CDR3 is made up of 14 amino acids. From germline, CDR1 is SGHNT and CDR2 YYREEE (reference sequence). V lost 0 bases to trimming and J lost 5 bases; unmatched junction nucleotides: 3. CDR3 sequence (DNA): TGTGCCAGCAGCTTGGAACAGGGGGAATATGGCTACACCTTC. Residues: CASSLEQGEYGYTF. Using reference TRBV5-4 and TRBJ1-2 for the parts outside the CDR3, the full variable domain is ETGVTQSPTHLIKTRGQQVTLRCSSQSGHNTVSWYQQALGQGPQFIFQYYREEENGRGNFPPRFSGLQFPNYSSELNVNALELDDSALYLCASSLEQGEYGYTFGSGTRLTVV.

This clone appeared a single time. V gene TRBV6-6 combines with J gene TRBJ2-2, with 9 bases matching TRBD1. Looked up from germline, CDR1 is MNHNY and CDR2 is SVGAGI (reference sequence). The V and J ends lost 5 bases and 6 bases, in that order; junction bases with no gene match: 10. The CDR3 is 16 residues long. CDR3 loop: CASSQPGTGNSGELFF. DNA for the CDR3: TGTGCCAGCAGTCAACCCGGGACAGGGAATTCCGGGGAGCTGTTTTTT.